This TCR beta chain was documented in a study of shared T cell receptors in the human thymus. TCRdb's table, derived via immunoSEQ multiplex PCR, lists solely in-frame clones and lacks some. The sample lists 500,000 to 750,000 clones, approximately 87% seen once, with over 0.008% in the top ten. This clone was recorded a few times. This CDR3 is also generated by other DNA sequences in the sample. With 0 bases clipped from V and 3 bases from J, the junction kept 1 base outside the gene matches. This CDR3 has 14 residues. Germline values: CDR1 MGHRA, CDR2 YSYEKL. In addition, the sample was reused for a study of human thymus T cells. That work adds: Highly overlapping thymic repertoires among unrelated individuals were reported in related research.

Sequenced: thymocytes. The chain links TRBV4-1 to TRBJ1-1; 7 bases map to TRBD1. The clonotype originates from a boy less than two years old with a congenital heart defect. CDR3 in amino acids: CASSQDRGDTEAFF. The CDR3 DNA is TGCGCCAGCAGCCAAGACAGGGGGGACACTGAAGCTTTCTTT.